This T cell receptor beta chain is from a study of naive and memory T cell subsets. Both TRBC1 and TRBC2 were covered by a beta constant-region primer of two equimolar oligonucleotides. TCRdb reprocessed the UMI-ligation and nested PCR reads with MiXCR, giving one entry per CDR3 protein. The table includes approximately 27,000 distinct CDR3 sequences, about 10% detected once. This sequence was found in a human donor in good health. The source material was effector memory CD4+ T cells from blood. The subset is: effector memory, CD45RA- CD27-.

CDR3 region: CASSLGQPLNTEAFF. DNA for the CDR3: TGCGCCAGCAGCTTGGGACAGCCCCTGAACACTGAAGCTTTCTTT. V gene TRBV5-1 combines with J gene TRBJ1-1; D is perhaps TRBD1 (5 bases). The ends were cut back, 0 bases at V and 0 bases at J, with 9 bases in the middle. From germline, CDR1 is SGHRS and CDR2 YFSETQ. This CDR3 contains 15 residues.